This T cell receptor beta chain was found in a study of blood T cell repertoires in COVID-19 (dated by TCRdb to 2020 to 2022). The study in broad terms: Collaborator samples came from the United States, Italy and Spain and covered acute and convalescent phases of COVID-19. A de-identified subject ID, COVID-19 status, age in years and sex were almost always included in the sample metadata. Deeply sampled blood TCRbeta repertoires from subjects exposed to, actively infected with, or recovered from COVID-19 were included in the dataset. Where available, HLA class I and class II types were taken from metadata supplied by the sample provider and were not determined by assay-based typing. The repertoires were made available in a free public database intended to serve as a resource for research on the immune response to SARS-CoV-2. The prospective study material was composed of cDNA or gDNA derived from T cells, B-cell-depleted T cells, or PBMCs. The samples were drawn from the first 160 participants of the ongoing ImmuneRACE study and from more than 1,000 subjects provided by 6 global collaborators. Study-wide findings and limitations: How much clinical and demographic metadata was included differed by source and by participant, and the metadata was provided uncurated.

Turning to this clone: Its antigen is not yet known. No base qualities exist here, and no much larger clone lies one base off it.

The collaborating institutions used their own protocols to collect whole blood in K2EDTA tubes. For TCRbeta analysis, collaborators shipped samples as frozen whole blood, isolated PBMCs, or DNA extracted from either of those sample types. From the cysteine up to the phenylalanine, the CDR3 has a length of 20 residues. Just the 60-base CDR3 DNA is kept, in frame starting at base 1. In the germline V gene (reference sequence), CDR1 corresponds to LNHNV and CDR2 to YYDKDF. Trimming takes 3 bases off V and 1 base off J; junction bases not matched to a gene: 15. TCRbeta CDR3 regions were amplified from genomic DNA by means of the immunoSEQ Assay, a bias-controlled multiplex PCR. Per the authors' processing: The number of nucleated cells in each sample was estimated from the amplification of reference gene primers within the assay. To quantify the absolute abundance of each unique TCRbeta CDR3 rearrangement, sequence reads were collapsed and filtered. For each sample, productive Simpson clonality was calculated by taking the square root of Simpson's diversity index across productive rearrangements. The immuneACCESS repertoire file appears here via TCRdb, limited to in-frame rearrangements. These files lack a portion of the clones; in checked studies, under half of the deficit traces to unresolved V genes, and the cause of the others is not known. That table furnishes V, J and clone size, whereas the DNA furnished D and trimming. This sample lists over 75,000 clones; under 95% were detected once. The ten largest account for about 2.5% of the sample.

The chain employs TRBV15 and TRBJ2-5, with TRBD2 identical over 12 junction bases. Sequencing used peripheral blood. The source of this sequence is a human donor with active COVID-19. The donor label of this sample is uncertain. The CDR3 here reads CATSSPHTRLAGAPQETQYF. The sequence in DNA is TGTGCCACCAGCAGTCCCCATACCCGACTAGCGGGGGCCCCCCAAGAGACCCAGTACTTC.